This TCR beta chain was captured in a study of cytomegalovirus exposure and HLA in healthy donors. Whole-study findings and limits: In vitro, a few CMV-associated chains proved specific for CMV antigens. With DRB1 most and HLA-C fewest, TCR association rates differed between HLA loci in a later analysis. An analysis that came later showed most CMV-associated TCR beta chains appearing HLA-restricted.

Germline V gene data show CDR1 as MNHEY and CDR2 as SMNVEV (reference sequence). The V end was cut by 6 bases, the J end by 7 bases, with 11 bases between. This CDR3 comprises 12 residues. A word on this clone: Its specificity is not known.

The primer mix had 60 Vbeta and 13 Jbeta primers. How the authors handled the data: A follow-up analysis tallied 73 million or so unique TCR beta chains, roughly 11 million shared. Generated by immunoSEQ multiplex PCR, the TCRdb table keeps only in-frame clones and is missing some. The V and J calls and clone size come from that table; D and trimming were worked out from the DNA. The sample contains 150,000 to 200,000 clones, roughly 79% of which appear only once. The V call is TRBV27, the J call TRBJ2-3; TRBD2 might be the D (5 bases). The sequenced material came from PBMCs. The receptor was derived from a woman in her twenties or thirties in good health and CMV-seropositive. For the CDR3, the DNA is TGTGCCAGCAGCTTCCCGGGGAATACGCAGTATTTT. This translates into CASSFPGNTQYF.